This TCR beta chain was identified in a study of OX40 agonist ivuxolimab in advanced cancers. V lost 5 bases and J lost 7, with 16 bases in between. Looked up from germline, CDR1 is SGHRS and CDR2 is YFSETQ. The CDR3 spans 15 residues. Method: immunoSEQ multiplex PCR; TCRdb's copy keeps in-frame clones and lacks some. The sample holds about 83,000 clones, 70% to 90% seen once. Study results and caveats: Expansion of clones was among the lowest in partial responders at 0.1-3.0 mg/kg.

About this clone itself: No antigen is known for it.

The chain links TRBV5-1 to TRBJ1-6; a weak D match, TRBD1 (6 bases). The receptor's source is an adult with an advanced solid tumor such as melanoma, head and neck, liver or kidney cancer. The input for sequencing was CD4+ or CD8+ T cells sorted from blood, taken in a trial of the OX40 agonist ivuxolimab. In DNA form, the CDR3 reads TGCGCCAGCAGGGAGGGGGGTTTTTGGAATTCACCCCTCCACTTT. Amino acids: CASREGGFWNSPLHF. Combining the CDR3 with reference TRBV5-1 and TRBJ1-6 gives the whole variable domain KAGVTQTPRYLIKTRGQQVTLSCSPISGHRSVSWYQQTPGQGLQFLFEYFSETQRNKGNFPGRFSGRQFSNSRSEMNVSTLELGDSALYLCASREGGFWNSPLHFGNGTRLTVT.